The sample holds many counts of the clone carrying this TCR beta chain. No antigen is known for it. The source of the sample is a study of neurological immune-mediated disorders. Deletions cut 5 bases from V and 5 bases from J, with 15 bases between. The CDR3 extends over 14 amino acids. A single record per CDR3 protein comes from TCRdb applying MiXCR to the 5' RACE reads. The repertoire holds 25,000 to 35,000 distinct CDR3 sequences, with about 1.6% as singletons. Study outcomes and limitations: No link was found between any clinical or MRI feature and the multiple sclerosis repertoire cluster.

The clonotype originates from a woman aged 25 to 45 with multiple sclerosis. The sample consisted of PBMCs. V and J are TRBV12-3 or TRBV12-4 and TRBJ1-2; D gene uncertain. The CDR3 region has the DNA TGTGCCAGCAGTCAGGCGGGCAGGTTATATGGCTACACCTTC. Its protein product is CASSQAGRLYGYTF.